This TCR beta chain was identified in a study of T cells after yellow fever vaccination. Across the whole study: SMART-Seq v4 Ultra Low Input prepared the low-cell-number fractions.

Broader study findings: Overall, a small share of clonotypes was seen in both CD4 and CD8 compartments.

As regards this clonotype: Antigen unknown.

The CDR3 has 12 amino acids. CDR1 is SGHAT, CDR2 FQDESV, per germline (reference sequence). V lost 1 base, J lost 9 bases, and 10 bases lay in between. UMIs were added to TCR cDNA along with a universal primer site when it was made by 5'RACE template switching. Via MiXCR, TCRdb re-called the 5' RACE reads, giving one row per CDR3 protein. The table lists 350,000 to 550,000 distinct CDR3 sequences, around 20% of them singletons. V and J are TRBV11-1 and TRBJ2-7, with unresolved D. The TCR comes from a man between 18 and 35 years old who received the YFV17D yellow fever vaccine. Specimen: PBMCs, collected before the yellow fever booster vaccination. In DNA form, the CDR3 reads TGTGCCAGCAGCTTAGACAACCCGGTGCAGTACTTC. Translating it yields CASSLDNPVQYF.